These 12 T cell receptor beta chains were sequenced from one sample in a study of Graves' ophthalmopathy and Graves' hyperthyroidism. Amplified material comprised TCR beta CDR3 regions derived from RNA transcripts. A first-round RT-PCR used HTBI primers, followed by a second-round multiplex PCR. TCRdb reanalysed the multiplex PCR reads using MiXCR and keeps one entry per CDR3 protein. The sample records around 1,000,000 distinct CDR3 sequences, 35% to 40% being singletons. Sequenced material: peripheral blood or thyroid tissue (not recorded which). These TCRs come from an adult man with Graves' hyperthyroidism.

As concerns this clonotype: A read error is possible here, since a much larger clone lies one base away. The conserved closing phenylalanine or tryptophan is absent in this CDR3, likely reflecting a read error. The chain recombines TRBV19 with TRBJ2-5, with no clear D. Germline assignment: CDR1 LNHDA and CDR2 SQIVND (reference sequence). Trimming left V 7 bases short and J 5 bases short, with 23 bases between. The CDR3 has 16 residues. In DNA form, the CDR3 reads TGTGCCAGTACGGGTACCGAAGGGCGAGGAAGGGAGACCCAGTACTGC. It translates to CASTGTEGRGRETQYC.

This clonotype was seen ten or more times. The V and J genes are TRBV24-1 and TRBJ2-7, with 7 bases aligning to TRBD1. The CDR3 length is 14 residues. The J segment lost 2 bases and the V segment lost 4 bases, leaving 4 bases of the junction unmatched. Germline V lookup: CDR1 KGHDR, CDR2 SFDVKD. The CDR3 reads CATSETGTTYEQYF. In nucleotides, the CDR3 is TGTGCCACCAGTGAGACAGGGACCACCTACGAGCAGTACTTC.

This clonotype came up many times. The chain combines TRBV12-3 or TRBV12-4 with TRBJ2-5, with a tentative D call TRBD1 (6 bases). V was shortened by 2 bases and J by 5 bases, with 9 bases between the two germline ends. The CDR3 consists of 13 residues. The CDR3 sequence: CASSLNRAETQYF. Written as DNA, the CDR3 is TGTGCCAGCAGTTTAAACAGGGCGGAGACCCAGTACTTC.

This clonotype was recorded at least ten times. This chain uses TRBV14 with TRBJ2-6; D gene unclear. This CDR3 has 13 amino acids. The germline V gene has CDR1 SGHDN and CDR2 FVKESK. V lost 10 bases and J lost 0, with 7 bases in between. The CDR3 is CATRNSGANVLTF. As DNA, the CDR3 is TGTGCCACCAGGAACTCTGGGGCCAACGTCCTGACTTTC.

The sample holds many counts of this clonotype. V and J are TRBV6-5 and TRBJ1-2; the match to TRBD1 covers 8 bases. The CDR3 runs 15 residues. Germline V gives CDR1 MNHEY, CDR2 SVGAGI. Germline trimming cut 5 bases from V and 3 bases from J; bases unmatched to any gene: 8. The CDR3 DNA reads as TGTGCCAGCAGTCAAGGGACAGGCTGGGACTATGGCTACACCTTC. It is translated as CASSQGTGWDYGYTF.

This clonotype was found many times. The rearrangement links TRBV20-1 to TRBJ1-6; unclear D gene. The ends were cut back, 4 bases at V and 7 bases at J, with 17 bases in the middle. The CDR3 has 15 residues. From germline, CDR1 is DFQATT and CDR2 SNEGSKA (reference sequence). As DNA, the CDR3 is TGCAGTGCTACACGTGATCCGGCCCGAAATTCACCCCTCCACTTT. This gives the protein CSATRDPARNSPLHF.

This rearrangement joins TRBV2 to TRBJ1-5; 10 bases agree with TRBD1. Per germline, CDR1 SNHLY and CDR2 FYNNEI. The CDR3 extends over 15 amino acids. V dropped 6 bases and J dropped 6; count of bases not matched to a gene: 8. CDR3 nucleotides: TGTGCCAGCAGATACGAAGGACAGGGGGGTCAGCCCCAGCATTTT. It yields the protein CASRYEGQGGQPQHF.

This clonotype showed up just a few times. The genes are TRBV12-3 or TRBV12-4 and TRBJ2-2, with D maybe TRBD1 (5 bases). This CDR3 contains 16 residues. Trimming took 4 bases from V and 0 from J, leaving 12 bases between them. CDR3 in DNA: TGTGCCAGCAGTTCCCGTTGGGGCCCGAACACCGGGGAGCTGTTTTTT. This encodes CASSSRWGPNTGELFF.

This clonotype was detected a few times. V is TRBV12-3 or TRBV12-4 and J is TRBJ1-4; perhaps TRBD1 as D (5 bases). With 7 bases removed from V and 0 bases from J, the gap between germline ends came to 18 bases. The CDR3 has 17 amino acids. CDR3 loop: CASTQWGSIATNEKLFF. The CDR3 DNA sequence: TGTGCCAGCACCCAATGGGGCAGTATTGCAACTAATGAAAAACTGTTTTTT.

Remarks on this clonotype: A read error is likely, as this CDR3 ends without the conserved phenylalanine or tryptophan. The DNA is omitted, as the CDR3 cannot be located on it reliably, and the CDR3 follows TCRdb's listing. The chain uses TRBV29-1 and TRBJ1-3. The germline gives CDR1 SQVTM, CDR2 ANQGSEA. With termini counted, the CDR3 has 8 amino acids. The CDR3 protein is CSVTVRLA.

The rearrangement links TRBV15 to TRBJ1-6; no reliable D call. Germline-derived CDR1 and CDR2 are LNHNV and YYDKDF (reference sequence). The CDR3 is 12 residues long. V shed 3 bases and J shed 7 bases, with 4 bases lying between them. CDR3 region: CATSRVNSPLHF. For the CDR3, the DNA is TGTGCCACCAGCAGGGTCAATTCACCCCTCCACTTT. Drawing the rest from reference TRBV15 and TRBJ1-6, the complete variable domain is DAMVIQNPRYQVTQFGKPVTLSCSQTLNHNVMYWYQQKSSQAPKLLFHYYDKDFNNEADTPDNFQSRRPNTSFCFLDIRSPGLGDTAMYLCATSRVNSPLHFGNGTRLTVT.

The table lists this clonotype with many counts. The V and J genes are TRBV9 and TRBJ1-1, with D possibly matching TRBD1 (5 bases). Germline V CDR1 and CDR2: SGDLS, YYNGEE. CDR3 length equals 13 residues. V gave up 4 bases and J gave up 3 bases, with 10 bases separating them. DNA of the CDR3: TGTGCCAGCAGCCCCGACAGTTACACTGAAGCTTTCTTT. This sequence encodes CASSPDSYTEAFF.